The present T cell receptor (beta chain) was sequenced within a study of shared clonotypes between healthy human individuals (dated by TCRdb to 2018 to 2020). About the full investigation: A couple of women and a few men aged 18 to 49 years were included in the cohort. Libraries were prepared and TCR repertoires were sequenced by different laboratories using diverse techniques, in order to increase sequencing depth and limit assay-specific biases. For each donor, CD4 naive and CD4 memory were each run on three plates, CD8 naive on two plates, and CD8 memory on one plate. To estimate repertoire size and how much clonotype sharing occurs between individuals, the study deeply sequenced the blood TCR repertoires of about five healthy adults. Between about 0.94 and 8.9 billion PBMCs per donor were obtained by leukapheresis. General study outcomes and caveats: When a handful of donors were compared, the shared fraction of clonotypes was about 5% for naive CD4, 3.5% for naive CD8, roughly 2.3% for memory CD4, and approximately 0.4% for memory CD8. Because the study included only a small number of donors, the genetic and exposure-history diversity represented was limited. Pairwise subsampling led to the expectation that sequencing depth would affect the degree of clonotype sharing among donors. Sampling was restricted to blood, and TCR repertoires in tissue are likely to differ from TCR repertoires in blood. Compared with non-shared clonotypes, the clonotypes found in all four sorted-subset donors had higher generation probabilities. Larger estimated clonotype richness was generally found for naive subsets than for memory subsets. Incomplete sequencing was indicated by rarefaction of sorted-subset datasets, despite the large sequencing depth.

The donors were healthy, HIV-negative adults who had no recently reported acute infections or vaccinations. All donors were Caucasian adults living in Nashville, Tennessee, USA. CD4+ T cells were enriched through magnetic negative selection, after which naive cells were positively selected on CD45RA and the remaining negative fraction served as the memory subset. After blood collection by leukapheresis, PBMCs were isolated using Ficoll-Histopaque density gradient centrifugation and then cryopreserved in the vapor phase of liquid nitrogen. Purity and quantity of every magnetically sorted T cell population were checked by analytical flow cytometry. Genomic DNA was isolated from every sorted fraction and measured by UV absorbance on a Nanodrop 2000c. This clone appeared a single time. The specificity of this receptor is unknown. One base away there is no much larger clone; base qualities are not given.

CDR1 and CDR2 are drawn from the germline V gene: MDHEN, SYDVKM. V drops 7 bases and J drops 5 bases, leaving 21 bases in between. The CDR3 contains 16 residues, cysteine and phenylalanine counted. The only DNA kept is the CDR3, 48 bases in frame from the first base. TCR CDR3 regions were amplified from genomic DNA by multiplex PCR using the deep immunoSEQ assay. For each cell subset, the extracted genomic DNA was distributed evenly across all wells of several immunoSEQ 96-well plates, and each plate served as one replicate. Each replicate PCR for sorted subsets received roughly 200 ng genomic DNA, equal to tens of thousands of T cell genomes. Purified libraries were quantified with a Qubit 3.0 fluorometer, sized on a Bioanalyzer 2100, and re-quantified with the KAPA Library Quantification kit. Each immunoSEQ 96-well plate was sequenced on its own single-read 150-cycle Illumina NextSeq 550 flow cell. For the original study's pipeline: The immunoSEQ output contained only junctional sequences without quality scores, so filtering could not match that applied to full-length reads. Sequences were annotated with PyIR, a Python wrapper for IgBLAST v1.9, and V/J genes and CDR3 were assigned using IMGT germline references. Reads were filtered out if the reads had weak V/J assignments (E-value above 1e-6), no CDR3, stop codons, out-of-frame junctions, or ambiguous translated residues. V3J clonotypes were defined by identical inferred V gene, J gene, and CDR3 amino acid sequence. Percentage overlap between repertoires was computed as shared unique clonotypes divided by the size of the smaller repertoire. RTK rarefaction, the Chao1 estimator, and Recon v2.1 estimates of unobserved clonotypes were used to assess repertoire richness. OLGA was used to compute generation probabilities for all TCRbeta clonotypes that the gDNA method yielded from four donors. TCRdb limited this immuneACCESS table to in-frame rearrangements with V and J called. A share of clones is missing; checked studies link under half to unresolved V genes, and the rest is unexplained. That table furnishes V, J and clone size, whereas the DNA furnished D and trimming. This sample gives approximately 1,500,000 clones in total; around 98% of them show up just once. The ten largest clones add up to roughly 0.4% of the sample.

The TCR comes from a man aged 25-45 years in good health. Sample: naive CD4+ T cells sorted from blood. The cell subset or site tag for this specimen amounts to: CD45RA+ positively selected. The chain is assembled from TRBV28 and TRBJ1-5; possibly the D gene is TRBD1, per 5 matching bases. The sequenced DNA is TGTGCCAGCACCGGACGGGGCCGGGGCTATGATCAGCCCCAGCATTTT. The encoded protein is CASTGRGRGYDQPQHF.